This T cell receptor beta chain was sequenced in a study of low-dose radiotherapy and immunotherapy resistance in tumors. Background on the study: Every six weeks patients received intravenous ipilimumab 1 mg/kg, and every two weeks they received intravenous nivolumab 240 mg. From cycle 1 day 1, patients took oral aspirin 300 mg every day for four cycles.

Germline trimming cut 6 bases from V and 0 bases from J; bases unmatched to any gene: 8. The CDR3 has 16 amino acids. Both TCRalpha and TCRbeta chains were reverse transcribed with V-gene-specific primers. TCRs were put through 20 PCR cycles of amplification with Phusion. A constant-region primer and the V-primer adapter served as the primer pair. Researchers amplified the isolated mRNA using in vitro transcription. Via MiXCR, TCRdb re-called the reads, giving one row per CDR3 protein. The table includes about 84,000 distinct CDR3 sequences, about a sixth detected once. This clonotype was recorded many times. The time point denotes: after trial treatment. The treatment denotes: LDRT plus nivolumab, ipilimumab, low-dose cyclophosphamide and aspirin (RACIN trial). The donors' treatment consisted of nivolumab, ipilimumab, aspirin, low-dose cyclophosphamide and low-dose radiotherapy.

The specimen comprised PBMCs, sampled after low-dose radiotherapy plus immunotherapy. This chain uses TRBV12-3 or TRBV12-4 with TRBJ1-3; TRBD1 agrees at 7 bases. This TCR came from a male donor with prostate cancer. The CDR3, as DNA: TGTGCCAGCAGCGGGGGACAGCACTTCTCTGGAAACACCATATATTTT. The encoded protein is CASSGGQHFSGNTIYF.